One and the same sample provided the 7 T cell receptor beta chains below, sequenced in a study of primary melanoma T cells and metastatic recurrence. Clones were read by immunoSEQ multiplex PCR, and TCRdb kept only the in-frame ones, dropping some. Among 1,500 to 2,000 clones listed, 77% were seen once. Sequences were obtained from melanoma tumor tissue. The origin of the receptors is a human donor with melanoma.

This chain uses TRBV15 with TRBJ2-2; TRBD1 agrees at 8 bases. After removal of 1 base from V and 6 bases from J, the junction contained 4 bases not matched to a gene. This CDR3 is built from 15 residues. In germline, CDR1 is LNHNV, CDR2 YYDKDF (reference sequence). The CDR3 here is CATSRVAGGPGELFF. The DNA of the CDR3 is TGTGCCACCAGCAGAGTCGCAGGGGGCCCCGGGGAGCTGTTTTTT.

J is TRBJ1-1 and V is TRBV5-1, with 7 bases lining up with TRBD1. Germline V lookup: CDR1 SGHRS, CDR2 YFSETQ. Trimming removed 0 bases from V and 1 base from J; junction bases left unmatched: 3. This CDR3 spans 15 amino acids. The CDR3 sequence is CASSLGQGANTEAFF. DNA for the CDR3: TGCGCCAGCAGCTTGGGACAGGGAGCGAACACTGAAGCTTTCTTT.

The chain links TRBV11-1 to TRBJ2-1; possibly TRBD1 or TRBD2 for D (6 bases each). Germline loops: CDR1 SGHAT, CDR2 FQDESV (reference sequence). The CDR3 totals 16 residues. The V end lost 4 bases, the J end lost 0 bases, and 13 bases lay between the germline ends. The CDR3 bases are TGTGCCAGCAGCTATAAGAGGGGGGCCTCCTACAATGAGCAGTTCTTC. Translating it yields CASSYKRGASYNEQFF.

V gene TRBV5-1 combines with J gene TRBJ1-4; no clear D. The germline V and J ends were trimmed by 4 bases and 3 bases, with 10 bases remaining between them. The CDR3 has 14 residues. Germline V gene data show CDR1 as SGHRS and CDR2 as YFSETQ. CDR3 sequence (DNA): TGCGCCAGCAGCCACGCCGCGGCTAATGAAAAACTGTTTTTT. It translates to CASSHAAANEKLFF.

The chain carries TRBV19 and TRBJ1-1; D gene unclear. V lost 3 bases and J lost 8, with 10 bases in between. This CDR3 is built from 12 residues. CDR1 and CDR2 from the germline V gene are LNHDA and SQIVND (reference sequence). The CDR3 is CASSIFETEAFF. The CDR3 DNA is TGTGCCAGTAGTATTTTTGAGACAGAAGCTTTCTTT.

This clone was recorded a few times. This CDR3 reads CASSPRGGRNYGYTF. The CDR3 DNA sequence: TGTGCCAGCAGCCCCCGAGGGGGGCGTAACTATGGCTACACCTTC. The V and J genes are TRBV11-3 and TRBJ1-2; D might be TRBD1 (6 bases). Trimming removed 5 bases from V and 1 base from J, with 14 bases in between. Looked up from germline, CDR1 is SGHNT and CDR2 is YENEEA. The CDR3 consists of 15 residues. The complete variable domain, with remaining parts taken from reference TRBV11-3 and TRBJ1-2, reads EAGVVQSPRYKIIEKKQPVAFWCNPISGHNTLYWYLQNLGQGPELLIRYENEEAVDDSQLPKDRFSAERLKGVDSTLKIQPAELGDSAVYLCASSPRGGRNYGYTFGSGTRLTVV.

This clone was counted between two and nine times. This chain joins TRBV19 and TRBJ2-3, with 7 bases that match TRBD2. The CDR3 sequence is 17 residues long. With V trimmed by 6 bases and J by 3 bases, 15 bases remained unmatched. Looked up from germline, CDR1 is LNHDA and CDR2 is SQIVND (reference sequence). In DNA, the CDR3 is TGTGCCAGTAGCCCCATCCGCGGGGGTGAGCGGACAGATACGCAGTATTTT. Translation: CASSPIRGGERTDTQYF. Using reference TRBV19 and TRBJ2-3 for the parts outside the CDR3, the full variable domain is DGGITQSPKYLFRKEGQNVTLSCEQNLNHDAMYWYRQDPGQGLRLIYYSQIVNDFQKGDIAEGYSVSREKKESFPLTVTSAQKNPTAFYLCASSPIRGGERTDTQYFGPGTRLTVL.